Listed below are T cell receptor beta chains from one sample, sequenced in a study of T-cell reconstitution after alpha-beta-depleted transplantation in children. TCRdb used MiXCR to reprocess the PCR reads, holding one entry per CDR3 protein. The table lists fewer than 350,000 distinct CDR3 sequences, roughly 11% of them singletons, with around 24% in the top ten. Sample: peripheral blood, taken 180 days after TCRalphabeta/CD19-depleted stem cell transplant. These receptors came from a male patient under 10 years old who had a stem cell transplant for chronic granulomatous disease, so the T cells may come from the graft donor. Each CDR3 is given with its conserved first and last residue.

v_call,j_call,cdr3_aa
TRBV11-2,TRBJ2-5,CASSSNDRGSETQYF
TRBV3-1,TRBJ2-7,CASSPYWTSGIHEQYF
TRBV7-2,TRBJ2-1,CASSLRTVYNEQFF
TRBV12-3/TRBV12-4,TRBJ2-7,CASSLARVKQGPSSYEQYF
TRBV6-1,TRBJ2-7,CASRLAASGRFYEQYF
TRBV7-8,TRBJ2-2,CASSPSRVPGELFF
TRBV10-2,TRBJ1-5,CASVIGQARCQPQHF
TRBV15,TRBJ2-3,CATSRDRAPDTQYF
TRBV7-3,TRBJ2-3,CASSQGSSVSTDTQYF
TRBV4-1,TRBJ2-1,CASSQVLAGRDEQFF
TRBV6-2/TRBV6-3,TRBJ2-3,CASSYGFPWRDWRTDTQYF